The clone carrying this T cell receptor (beta chain) was detected many times. Its antigen is still unknown. The entry originates in a study of blood T cells in healthy people across ages. With a J-beta primer mix and a sample-barcoded 5' primer, a second PCR ran about 7 to 12 cycles. From the 5' RACE reads, TCRdb called clonotypes with MiXCR, one entry per CDR3 protein. The sample contains around 670,000 distinct CDR3 sequences, roughly 30% of which appear only once. Germline V gene lookup returns CDR1 SGHVS and CDR2 FQNEAQ. This CDR3 is 17 amino acids long. The trim removed 5 bases at V and 1 base at J, leaving 9 bases unmatched. Whole-study findings and limits: Age brought a roughly linear fall in TCR beta diversity measured per million T cells. Naive CD4+ cell counts and diversity both ran higher in long-lived than in aged donors.

The TCR sequence derives from a woman of 80 years or more in good health. The sample consisted of blood. The genes are TRBV7-8 and TRBJ2-3; 10 bases fit TRBD2. In nucleotides, the CDR3 is TGTGCCAGCAGCCCCTCGGGACTAGCGAAAGGCACAGATACGCAGTATTTT. Its protein is CASSPSGLAKGTDTQYF. Full variable domain (missing parts from reference TRBV7-8 and TRBJ2-3): GAGVSQSPRYKVAKRGQDVALRCDPISGHVSLFWYQQALGQGPEFLTYFQNEAQLDKSGLPSDRFFAERPEGSVSTLKIQRTQQEDSAVYLCASSPSGLAKGTDTQYFGPGTRLTVL.